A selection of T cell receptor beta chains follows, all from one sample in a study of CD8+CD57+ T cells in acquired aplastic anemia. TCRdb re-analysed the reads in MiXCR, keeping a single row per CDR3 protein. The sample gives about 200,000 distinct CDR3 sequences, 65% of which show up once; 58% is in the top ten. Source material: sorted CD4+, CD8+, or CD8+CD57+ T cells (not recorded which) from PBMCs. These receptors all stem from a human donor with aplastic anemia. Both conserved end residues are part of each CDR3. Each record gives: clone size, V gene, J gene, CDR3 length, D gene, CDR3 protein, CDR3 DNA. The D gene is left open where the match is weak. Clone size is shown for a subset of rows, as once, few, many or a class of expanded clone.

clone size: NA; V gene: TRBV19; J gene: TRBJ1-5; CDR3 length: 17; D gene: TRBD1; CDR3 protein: CASSITTGGSGNQPQHF; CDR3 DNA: TGTGCCAGTAGTATAACCACAGGGGGCAGCGGCAATCAGCCCCAGCATTTT
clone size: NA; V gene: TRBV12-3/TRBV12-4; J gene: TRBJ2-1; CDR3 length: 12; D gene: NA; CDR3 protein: CASTVGVYEQFF; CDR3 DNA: TGTGCCAGCACCGTCGGTGTATATGAGCAGTTCTTC
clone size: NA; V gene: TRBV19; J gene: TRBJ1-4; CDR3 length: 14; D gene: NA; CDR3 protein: CASSIGGFNEKLFF; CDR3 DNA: TGTGCCAGTAGTATAGGGGGGTTTAATGAAAAACTGTTTTTT
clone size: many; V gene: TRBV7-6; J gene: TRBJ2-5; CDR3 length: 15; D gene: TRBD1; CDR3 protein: CASSRRTGGAETQYF; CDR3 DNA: TGTGCCAGCAGCCGAAGGACAGGGGGCGCGGAGACCCAGTACTTC
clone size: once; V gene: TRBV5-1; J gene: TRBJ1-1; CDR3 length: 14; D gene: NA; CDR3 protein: CASSLETANTEAFF; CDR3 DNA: TGCGCCAGCAGCTTGGAAACAGCGAACACTGAAGCTTTCTTT
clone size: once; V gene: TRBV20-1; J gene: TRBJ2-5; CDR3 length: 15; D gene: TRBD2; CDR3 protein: CSAPVLAGGRETQYF; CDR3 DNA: TGCAGTGCCCCAGTTCTAGCGGGGGGCCGAGAGACCCAGTACTTC
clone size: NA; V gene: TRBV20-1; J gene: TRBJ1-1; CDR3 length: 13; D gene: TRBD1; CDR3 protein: CSASGDRDTEAFF; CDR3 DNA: TGCAGTGCTAGCGGGGACAGGGACACTGAAGCTTTCTTT
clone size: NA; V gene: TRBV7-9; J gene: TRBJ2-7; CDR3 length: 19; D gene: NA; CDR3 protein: CASSFYIRSARDLAEEQYF; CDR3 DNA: TGTGCCAGCAGCTTCTACATCCGCAGTGCTAGAGATCTTGCGGAAGAGCAGTACTTC
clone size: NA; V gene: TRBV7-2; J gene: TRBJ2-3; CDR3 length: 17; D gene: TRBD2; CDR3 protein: CASSPGLAGGSTDTQYF; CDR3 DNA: TGTGCCAGCAGCCCGGGACTAGCGGGAGGAAGCACAGATACGCAGTATTTT
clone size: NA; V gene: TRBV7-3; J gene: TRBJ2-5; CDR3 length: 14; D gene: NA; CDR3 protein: CASSPEGQEETQYF; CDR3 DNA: TGTGCCAGCAGCCCAGAGGGACAAGAGGAGACCCAGTACTTC
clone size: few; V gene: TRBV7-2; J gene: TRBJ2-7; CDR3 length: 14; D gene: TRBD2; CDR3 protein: CASSLAGGTYEQYF; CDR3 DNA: TGTGCCAGCAGCTTAGCGGGAGGGACCTACGAGCAGTACTTC
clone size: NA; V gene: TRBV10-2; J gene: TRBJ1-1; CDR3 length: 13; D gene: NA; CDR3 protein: CASSAGKNTEAFF; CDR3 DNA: TGCGCCAGCAGTGCGGGGAAGAACACTGAAGCTTTCTTT
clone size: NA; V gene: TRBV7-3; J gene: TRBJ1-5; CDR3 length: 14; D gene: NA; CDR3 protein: CASSLVGLGQPQHF; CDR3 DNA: TGTGCCAGCAGCTTAGTAGGCCTGGGTCAGCCCCAGCATTTT
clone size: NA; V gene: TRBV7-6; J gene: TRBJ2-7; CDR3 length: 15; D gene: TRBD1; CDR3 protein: CASSLGGTGAYEQYF; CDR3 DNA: TGTGCCAGCAGCCTAGGGGGGACAGGAGCCTACGAGCAGTACTTC
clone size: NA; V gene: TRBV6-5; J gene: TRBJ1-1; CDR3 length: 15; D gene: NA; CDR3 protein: CASSYSIVGGTEAFF; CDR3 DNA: TGTGCCAGCAGTTACTCGATAGTTGGTGGCACTGAAGCTTTCTTT
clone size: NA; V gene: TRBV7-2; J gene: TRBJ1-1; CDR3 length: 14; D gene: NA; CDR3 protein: CASSLQGGDTEAFF; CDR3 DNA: TGTGCCAGCAGCTTACAGGGAGGGGACACTGAAGCTTTCTTT
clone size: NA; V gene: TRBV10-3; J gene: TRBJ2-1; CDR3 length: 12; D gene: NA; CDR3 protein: CAIGSSYNEQFF; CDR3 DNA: TGTGCCATCGGTAGCTCCTACAATGAGCAGTTCTTC
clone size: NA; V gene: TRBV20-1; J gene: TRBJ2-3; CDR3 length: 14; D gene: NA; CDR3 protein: CSAPRPGRTDTQYF; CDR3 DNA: TGCAGTGCTCCCCGACCGGGTCGCACAGATACGCAGTATTTT
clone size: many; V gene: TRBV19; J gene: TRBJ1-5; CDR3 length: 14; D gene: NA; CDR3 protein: CASNTVYSNQPQHF; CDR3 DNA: TGTGCCAGTAATACTGTTTATAGCAATCAGCCCCAGCATTTT
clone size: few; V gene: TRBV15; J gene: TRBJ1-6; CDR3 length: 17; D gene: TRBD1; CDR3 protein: CATSREGQDRLSSPLHF; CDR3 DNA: TGTGCCACCAGCAGAGAGGGACAGGACCGCTTAAGTTCACCCCTCCACTTT
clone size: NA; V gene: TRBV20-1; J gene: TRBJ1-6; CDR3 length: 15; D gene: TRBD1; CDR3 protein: CSARPGQGDNSPLHF; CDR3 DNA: TGCAGTGCTAGACCGGGACAGGGCGATAATTCACCCCTCCACTTT
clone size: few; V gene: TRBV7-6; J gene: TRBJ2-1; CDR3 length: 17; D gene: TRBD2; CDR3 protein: CASSPWTSGSIGNEQFF; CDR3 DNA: TGTGCCAGCAGCCCGTGGACTAGCGGGAGTATTGGGAATGAGCAGTTCTTC
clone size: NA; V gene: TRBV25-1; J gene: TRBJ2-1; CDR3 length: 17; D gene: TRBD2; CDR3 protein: CASSESLGLAGVDEQFF; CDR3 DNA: TGTGCCAGCAGTGAATCCTTGGGGCTAGCGGGAGTCGATGAGCAGTTCTTC
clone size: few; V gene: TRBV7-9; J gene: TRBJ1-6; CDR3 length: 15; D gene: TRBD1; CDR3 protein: CASSLEAGTESPLHF; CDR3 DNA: TGTGCCAGCAGCTTAGAAGCCGGGACAGAGTCACCCCTCCACTTT
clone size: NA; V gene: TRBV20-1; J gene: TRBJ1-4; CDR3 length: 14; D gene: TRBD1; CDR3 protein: CSARTGTGQEKLFF; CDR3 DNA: TGCAGTGCTAGGACCGGGACAGGGCAAGAAAAACTGTTTTTT
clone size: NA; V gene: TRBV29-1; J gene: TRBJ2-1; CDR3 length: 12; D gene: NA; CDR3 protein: CSVVGDYNEQFF; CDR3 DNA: TGCAGTGTTGTAGGCGATTACAATGAGCAGTTCTTC
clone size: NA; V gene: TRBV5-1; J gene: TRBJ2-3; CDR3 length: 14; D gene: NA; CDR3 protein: CASNPMGSTDTQYF; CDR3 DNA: TGCGCCAGCAATCCAATGGGTAGCACAGATACGCAGTATTTT
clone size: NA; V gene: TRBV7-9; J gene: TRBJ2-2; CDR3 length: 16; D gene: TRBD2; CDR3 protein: CASSLQRGVNTGELFF; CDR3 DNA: TGTGCCAGCAGCTTACAGCGGGGGGTTAACACCGGGGAGCTGTTTTTT
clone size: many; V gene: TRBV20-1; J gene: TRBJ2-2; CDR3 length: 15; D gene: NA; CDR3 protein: CSARDNGGNTGELFF; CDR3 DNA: TGCAGTGCTAGAGATAACGGGGGCAACACCGGGGAGCTGTTTTTT
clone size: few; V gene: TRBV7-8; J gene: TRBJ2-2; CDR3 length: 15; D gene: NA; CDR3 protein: CASSLTGWNTGELFF; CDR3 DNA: TGTGCCAGCAGCTTAACAGGATGGAACACCGGGGAGCTGTTTTTT
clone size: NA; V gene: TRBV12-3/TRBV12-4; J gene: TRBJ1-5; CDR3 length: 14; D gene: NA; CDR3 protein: CASSLLSPYQPQHF; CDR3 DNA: TGTGCCAGCAGTTTACTCTCACCTTATCAGCCCCAGCATTTT
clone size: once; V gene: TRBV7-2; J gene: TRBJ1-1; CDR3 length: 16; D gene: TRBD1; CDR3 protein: CASSLARQGALPEALF; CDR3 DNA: TGTGCCAGCAGCTTGGCCCGACAGGGGGCGCTCCCTGAAGCTCTCTTT
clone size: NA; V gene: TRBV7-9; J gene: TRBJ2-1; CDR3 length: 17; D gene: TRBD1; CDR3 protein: CASSLPLSGTGGNEQFF; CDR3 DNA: TGTGCCAGCAGCTTACCACTTTCTGGGACAGGGGGCAATGAGCAGTTCTTC
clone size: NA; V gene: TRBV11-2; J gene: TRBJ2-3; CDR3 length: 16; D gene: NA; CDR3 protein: CASSLVIGSGTDTQYF; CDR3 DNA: TGTGCCAGCAGCTTAGTTATAGGGTCGGGCACAGATACGCAGTATTTT
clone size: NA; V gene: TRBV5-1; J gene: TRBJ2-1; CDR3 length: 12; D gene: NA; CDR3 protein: CASSFPTYERFF; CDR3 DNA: TGCGCCAGCAGCTTTCCCACTTATGAGCGGTTCTTC
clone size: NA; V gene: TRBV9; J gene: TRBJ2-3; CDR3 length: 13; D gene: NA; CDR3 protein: CASSEQTSDTQYF; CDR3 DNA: TGTGCCAGCAGCGAGCAGACTTCTGATACGCAGTATTTT
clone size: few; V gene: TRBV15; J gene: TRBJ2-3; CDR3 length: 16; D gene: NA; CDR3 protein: CATSRDKGLRTDTQYF; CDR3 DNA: TGTGCCACCAGCAGAGACAAGGGCCTTCGCACAGATACGCAGTATTTT
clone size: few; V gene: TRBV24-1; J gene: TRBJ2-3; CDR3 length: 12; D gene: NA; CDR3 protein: CATSDWSDTQYF; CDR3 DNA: TGTGCCACCAGTGATTGGTCAGATACGCAGTATTTT
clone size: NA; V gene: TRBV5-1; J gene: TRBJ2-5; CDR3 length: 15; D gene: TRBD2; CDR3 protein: CASSLVSSGAETQYF; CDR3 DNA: TGCGCCAGCAGCTTGGTTTCTAGCGGGGCAGAGACCCAGTACTTC
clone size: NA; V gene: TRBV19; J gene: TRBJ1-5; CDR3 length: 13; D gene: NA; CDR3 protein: CASSIDEAQPQHF; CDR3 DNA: TGTGCCAGTAGTATAGATGAGGCTCAGCCCCAGCATTTT
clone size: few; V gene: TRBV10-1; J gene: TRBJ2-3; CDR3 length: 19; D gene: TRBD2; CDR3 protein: CASSESDPFAGGPTDTQYF; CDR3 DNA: TGCGCCAGCAGTGAGTCTGACCCTTTTGCGGGGGGGCCAACAGATACGCAGTATTTT
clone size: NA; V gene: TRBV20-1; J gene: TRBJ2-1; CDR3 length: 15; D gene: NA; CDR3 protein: CSARDVRSSYNEQFF; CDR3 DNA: TGCAGTGCTAGAGATGTGAGGAGCTCCTACAATGAGCAGTTCTTC
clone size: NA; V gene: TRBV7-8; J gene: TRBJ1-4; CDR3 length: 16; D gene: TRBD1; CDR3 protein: CASSLMSGTANEKLFF; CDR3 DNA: TGTGCCAGCAGCTTAATGTCCGGGACAGCTAATGAAAAACTGTTTTTT
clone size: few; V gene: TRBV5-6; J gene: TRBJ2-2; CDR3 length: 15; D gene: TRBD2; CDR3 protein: CASSFGTGGTGELFF; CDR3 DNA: TGTGCCAGCAGCTTTGGGACGGGGGGGACCGGGGAGCTGTTTTTT
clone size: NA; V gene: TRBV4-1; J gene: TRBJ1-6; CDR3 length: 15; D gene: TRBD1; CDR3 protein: CASSQQQGTNSPLHF; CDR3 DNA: TGCGCCAGCAGCCAACAACAGGGGACTAATTCACCCCTCCACTTT
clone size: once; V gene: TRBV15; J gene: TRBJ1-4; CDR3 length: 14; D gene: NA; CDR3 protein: CASSRQGTNEKLFF; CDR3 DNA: TGTGCCTCCAGCCGGCAGGGAACTAATGAAAAACTGTTTTTT
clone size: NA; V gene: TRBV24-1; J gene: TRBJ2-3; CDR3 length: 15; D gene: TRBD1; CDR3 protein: CATSGGTGGTDTQYF; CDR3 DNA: TGTGCCACCAGTGGAGGGACAGGGGGCACAGATACGCAGTATTTT
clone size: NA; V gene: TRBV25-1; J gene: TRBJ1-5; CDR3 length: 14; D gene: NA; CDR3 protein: CASSGHGLAGTQHF; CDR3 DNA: TGTGCCAGCAGTGGCCACGGACTGGCCGGGACCCAGCATTTT
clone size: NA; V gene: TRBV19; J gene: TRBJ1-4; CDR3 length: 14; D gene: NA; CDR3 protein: CASSSDATNEKLFF; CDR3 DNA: TGTGCCAGTAGCTCAGATGCAACTAATGAAAAACTGTTTTTT
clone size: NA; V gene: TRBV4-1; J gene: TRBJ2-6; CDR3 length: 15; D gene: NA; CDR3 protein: CASSQLPQGANVLTF; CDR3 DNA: TGTGCCAGCAGCCAATTGCCCCAGGGGGCCAACGTCCTGACTTTC
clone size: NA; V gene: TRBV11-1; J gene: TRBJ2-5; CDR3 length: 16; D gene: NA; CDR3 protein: CASSQGLTPAQETQYF; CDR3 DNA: TGTGCCAGCAGCCAAGGCTTAACCCCCGCCCAAGAGACCCAGTACTTC
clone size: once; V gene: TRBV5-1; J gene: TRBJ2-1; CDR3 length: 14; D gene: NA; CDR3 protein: CASSPPTRVNEQFF; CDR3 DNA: TGCGCCAGCAGCCCGCCGACTCGGGTGAATGAGCAGTTCTTC
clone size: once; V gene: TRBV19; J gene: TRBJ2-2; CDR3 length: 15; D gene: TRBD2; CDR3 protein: CATDEAGGMHGELFF; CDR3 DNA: TGTGCCACCGATGAAGCGGGGGGAATGCACGGGGAGCTGTTTTTT
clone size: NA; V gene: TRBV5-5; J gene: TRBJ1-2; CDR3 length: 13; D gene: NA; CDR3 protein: CASSGTANYGYTF; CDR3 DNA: TGTGCCAGCAGCGGGACCGCAAACTATGGCTACACCTTC
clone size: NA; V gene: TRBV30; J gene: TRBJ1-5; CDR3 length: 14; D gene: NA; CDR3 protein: CAWSVTVSNQPQHF; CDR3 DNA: TGTGCCTGGAGTGTGACGGTTAGCAATCAGCCCCAGCATTTT
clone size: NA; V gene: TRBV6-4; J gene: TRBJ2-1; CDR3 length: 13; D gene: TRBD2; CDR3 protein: CATRDSAGDEQFF; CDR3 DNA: TGTGCCACCAGGGACTCGGCGGGAGATGAGCAGTTCTTC
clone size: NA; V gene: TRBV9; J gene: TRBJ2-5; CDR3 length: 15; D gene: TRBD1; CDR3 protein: CASSATTDRGQTQYF; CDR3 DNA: TGTGCCAGCAGCGCCACAACGGACAGGGGACAGACCCAGTACTTC
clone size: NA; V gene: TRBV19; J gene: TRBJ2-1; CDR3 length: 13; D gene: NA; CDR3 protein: CAIQRRAYNEQFF; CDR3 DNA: TGTGCCATCCAGAGGCGAGCCTACAATGAGCAGTTCTTC
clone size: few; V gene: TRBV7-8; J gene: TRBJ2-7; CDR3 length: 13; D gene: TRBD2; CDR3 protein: CASIPAGDGEQYF; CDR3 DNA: TGTGCCAGTATTCCAGCGGGAGACGGGGAGCAGTACTTC